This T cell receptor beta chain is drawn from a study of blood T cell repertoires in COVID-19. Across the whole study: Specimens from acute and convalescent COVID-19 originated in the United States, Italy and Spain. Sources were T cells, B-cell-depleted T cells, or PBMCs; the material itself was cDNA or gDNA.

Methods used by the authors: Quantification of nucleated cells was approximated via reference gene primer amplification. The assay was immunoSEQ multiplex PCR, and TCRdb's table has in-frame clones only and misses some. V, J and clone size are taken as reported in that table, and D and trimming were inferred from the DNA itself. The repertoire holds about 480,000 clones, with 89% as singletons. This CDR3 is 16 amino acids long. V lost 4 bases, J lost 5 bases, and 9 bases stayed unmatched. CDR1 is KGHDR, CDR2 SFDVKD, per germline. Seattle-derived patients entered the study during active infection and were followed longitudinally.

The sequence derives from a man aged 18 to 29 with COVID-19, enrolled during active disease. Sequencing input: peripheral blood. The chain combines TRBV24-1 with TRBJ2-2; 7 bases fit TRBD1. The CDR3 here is CATSDPTGRATGELFF. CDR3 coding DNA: TGTGCCACCAGTGACCCGACAGGGCGGGCTACCGGGGAGCTGTTTTTT.